This is a list of T cell receptor beta chains from one sample in a study of cytotoxic CD8 clonotypes in ibrutinib-treated CLL. Profiled with immunoSEQ multiplex PCR; TCRdb holds only in-frame clones, not every one. The sample contains about 140,000 clones, 65% to 85% of which appear only once. Specimen: PBMCs, collected after 36 months of ibrutinib treatment. The source is a human donor with chronic lymphocytic leukemia. Each CDR3 is given with its conserved first and last residue. Each record gives: clone size, J gene, V gene, CDR3 protein. The size of a clone is reported for some rows only, either as once, few or many, or as a class for expanded clones.

abundance: NA
j_gene: TRBJ1-5
v_gene: TRBV9
CDR3aa: CASSVGGQGNQPQHF

abundance: once
j_gene: TRBJ2-5
v_gene: TRBV18
CDR3aa: CASGPQKTYQETQYF

abundance: NA
j_gene: TRBJ1-1
v_gene: TRBV4-1
CDR3aa: CASSQDGIEAFF

abundance: NA
j_gene: TRBJ1-2
v_gene: TRBV27
CDR3aa: CASSLTGRGLNRGGGYTF

abundance: NA
j_gene: TRBJ2-7
v_gene: TRBV11-2
CDR3aa: CASSLVISGSRYLYEQYF

abundance: NA
j_gene: TRBJ1-4
v_gene: TRBV7-9
CDR3aa: CASSFGYQEEKLFF

abundance: few
j_gene: TRBJ1-1
v_gene: TRBV5-1
CDR3aa: CASSLGMNTEAFF

abundance: NA
j_gene: TRBJ1-4
v_gene: TRBV29-1
CDR3aa: CSVRKTGSREKLFF

abundance: NA
j_gene: TRBJ1-2
v_gene: TRBV18
CDR3aa: CASSRTLDTNYGYTF

abundance: NA
j_gene: TRBJ2-1
v_gene: TRBV30
CDR3aa: CACLVGATYNEQFF

abundance: NA
j_gene: TRBJ2-7
v_gene: TRBV27
CDR3aa: CASKVSGGPYEQYF

abundance: NA
j_gene: TRBJ1-2
v_gene: TRBV5-4
CDR3aa: CASSTRTQGAYGYTF

abundance: NA
j_gene: TRBJ1-4
v_gene: TRBV4-1
CDR3aa: CASSQGDSEKLFF

abundance: NA
j_gene: TRBJ2-7
v_gene: TRBV15
CDR3aa: CATSRDQAYEQYF

abundance: once
j_gene: TRBJ2-5
v_gene: TRBV25-1
CDR3aa: CASSDGAVGETQYF

abundance: NA
j_gene: TRBJ2-6
v_gene: TRBV19
CDR3aa: CASRRTGEANVLTF

abundance: NA
j_gene: TRBJ2-3
v_gene: TRBV21-1
CDR3aa: CASSKGTSGSTDTQYF

abundance: NA
j_gene: TRBJ2-7
v_gene: TRBV10-2
CDR3aa: CAFGTSAYEQYF

abundance: NA
j_gene: TRBJ2-3
v_gene: TRBV19
CDR3aa: CASSIGSPAGGETQYF

abundance: NA
j_gene: TRBJ1-6
v_gene: TRBV2
CDR3aa: CASSEPPDSPLHF

abundance: NA
j_gene: TRBJ1-1
v_gene: TRBV7-9
CDR3aa: CASSLSRAWSGTEAFF

abundance: NA
j_gene: TRBJ1-2
v_gene: TRBV28
CDR3aa: CASSLDGANYGYTF

abundance: NA
j_gene: TRBJ1-1
v_gene: TRBV6-1
CDR3aa: CASRTMWGGNTEAFF

abundance: few
j_gene: TRBJ2-7
v_gene: TRBV14
CDR3aa: CASSPWAGGNPEQYF

abundance: NA
j_gene: TRBJ1-5
v_gene: TRBV6-1
CDR3aa: CASRILLRENQPQHF

abundance: once
j_gene: TRBJ2-1
v_gene: TRBV10-3
CDR3aa: CAISELISGQGGNEQFF

abundance: NA
j_gene: TRBJ2-7
v_gene: TRBV15
CDR3aa: CATSPRTSGSGEQYF